The clone carrying this T cell receptor (beta chain) turned up a few times. Then a second PCR, running roughly 6 to 11 cycles, was carried out with a sample-barcoded 5' primer and a J-beta primer mix. TCRdb re-analysed the 5' RACE reads in MiXCR, keeping a single row per CDR3 protein. The repertoire holds about 840,000 distinct CDR3 sequences, with almost 30% as singletons. These data are taken from a study of blood T cells in healthy people across ages. The V and J ends lost 5 bases and 4 bases respectively, with 11 bases between them. The CDR3 totals 13 residues. Germline assignment: CDR1 MNHEY and CDR2 SVGEGT. Another study also made use of these data, one on T cells of mothers and their children. That paper adds: Samples were provided by three healthy Caucasian mothers and their six children. None of the identified T cell clones proved to be persistent microchimeric clones.

Material for sequencing was blood. The receptor was derived from a woman in her thirties or forties in good health. This chain joins TRBV6-2 or TRBV6-3 and TRBJ1-2, with a weak D call TRBD1 (5 bases). This chain's CDR3 is CASSIQVGYGYTF. The CDR3 region has the DNA TGTGCCAGCAGTATACAGGTGGGCTATGGCTACACCTTC.